Listed here are 20 T cell receptor beta chains from one sample, sequenced in a study of OX40 agonist ivuxolimab in advanced cancers. To prepare the library, the immunoSEQ multiplex PCR assay was applied. TCRdb took over this immuneACCESS table, retaining in-frame rearrangements with V and J assigned. Such tables are incomplete; in checked studies, under half of the missing clones stem from an unresolved V gene, and the remainder is unexplained. The sample has around 75,000 clones on record, roughly 89% of them singletons. Less than 3% of the sample is in the top ten clones. Sequenced here: CD4+ or CD8+ T cells sorted from blood, sampled in a trial of the OX40 agonist ivuxolimab. The source of these receptors is an adult with an advanced solid tumor such as melanoma, head and neck, liver or kidney cancer.

This clone was seen more than once but under ten times. The chain couples TRBV10-3 to TRBJ1-2, with 9 bases identical to TRBD1. V lost 6 bases, J lost 7 bases, and 9 bases stayed unmatched. The CDR3 runs to 14 residues. Germline assignment: CDR1 ENHRY and CDR2 SYGVKD. The CDR3 DNA is TGTGCCATCAGGCCCGGGACAGGGAAGGTTGGCTACACCTTC. As protein: CAIRPGTGKVGYTF.

This chain links TRBV30 with TRBJ1-5; D is undetermined. V lost 2 bases and J lost 7, with 12 bases in between. Germline V gives CDR1 GTSNPN, CDR2 SVGIG (reference sequence). The CDR3 totals 13 residues. CDR3 bases: TGTGCCTGGAGTCAAACTCACGGGCAGCCCCAGCATTTT. Protein: CAWSQTHGQPQHF.

The rearrangement links TRBV7-2 to TRBJ1-3, with D unclear. The CDR3 spans 15 residues. With 7 bases removed from V and 3 bases from J, the gap between germline ends came to 16 bases. The V gene's germline CDR1 is SGHTA and CDR2 FQGNSA. CDR3 DNA sequence: TGTGCCAGCACCCCGAGCGGGCTTTTTGGAAACACCATATATTTT. Translating gives CASTPSGLFGNTIYF.

Here the CDR3 reads CASSTQRGIGEKLFF. CDR3 bases: TGTGCCAGCAGTACCCAACGGGGAATAGGTGAAAAACTGTTTTTT. The chain joins TRBV28 to TRBJ1-4, with unresolved D. The germline CDR1 and CDR2 sequences are MDHEN and SYDVKM. The CDR3 is made up of 15 amino acids. The germline V and J ends were trimmed by 5 bases and 7 bases, with 17 bases remaining between them. Full variable domain (missing parts from reference TRBV28 and TRBJ1-4): DVKVTQSSRYLVKRTGEKVFLECVQDMDHENMFWYRQDPGLGLRLIYFSYDVKMKEKGDIPEGYSVSREKKERFSLILESASTNQTSMYLCASSTQRGIGEKLFFGSGTQLSVL.

The CDR3 sequence: CASSPWDSSGNTIYF. The CDR3 coding sequence is TGTGCCAGCAGTCCCTGGGACAGCTCTGGAAACACCATATATTTT. The rearrangement joins TRBV28 to TRBJ1-3; 7 nucleotides agree with TRBD1. CDR3 size: 15 residues. V shed 5 bases, J shed 0 bases, and the junction held 4 bases outside the gene matches. The germline V gene has CDR1 MDHEN and CDR2 SYDVKM.

V is TRBV2 and J is TRBJ2-7; weak D call: TRBD2 (6 bases). The V and J ends lost 4 bases and 6 bases respectively, with 16 bases between them. The length of the CDR3 is 14 residues. In germline, CDR1 is SNHLY, CDR2 FYNNEI. CDR3: CASSVPLGGSEQYF. The CDR3 nucleotides read TGTGCCAGCAGTGTCCCCCTGGGGGGAAGCGAGCAGTACTTC.

This chain connects TRBV5-1 to TRBJ1-6; unclear D gene. The CDR3 runs 13 residues. Germline V CDR1 and CDR2: SGHRS, YFSETQ. The V end was cut by 0 bases, the J end by 9 bases, with 7 bases between. This CDR3 is CASSLALGSPLHF. CDR3 sequence (DNA): TGCGCCAGCAGCTTGGCCCTGGGTTCACCCCTCCACTTT.

The chain has TRBV7-9 and TRBJ1-1; D is undetermined. CDR3 length: 14 amino acids. V gave up 2 bases and J gave up 0 bases, with 7 bases separating them. Looked up from germline, CDR1 is SEHNR and CDR2 is FQNEAQ (reference sequence). In DNA, the CDR3 is TGTGCCAGCAGCTTATTTCGTGTGAACACTGAAGCTTTCTTT. This sequence encodes CASSLFRVNTEAFF.

The CDR3 DNA is TGTGCCAGCAGTGAATACCGGGAATACAATGAGCAGTTCTTC. Its protein product is CASSEYREYNEQFF. V gene TRBV6-1 combines with J gene TRBJ2-1; the D gene is possibly TRBD2 (5 bases). The V end was cut by 2 bases, the J end by 4 bases, with 9 bases between. The CDR3 is 14 residues long. CDR1 and CDR2 from the germline V gene are MNHNS and SASEGT.

This sequence joins TRBV7-2 and TRBJ1-6, with 7 positions matching TRBD1. The length of the CDR3 is 16 residues. Germline values: CDR1 SGHTA, CDR2 FQGNSA. V lost 0 bases, J lost 15 bases, and 14 bases stayed unmatched. CDR3 DNA: TGTGCCAGCAGCTTAGCGCCGACAGGGACGCCCGTCCGCCTCCACTTT. Translated, it gives CASSLAPTGTPVRLHF. The full variable domain, rest sourced from reference TRBV7-2 and TRBJ1-6, is GAGVSQSPSNKVTEKGKDVELRCDPISGHTALYWYRQSLGQGLEFLIYFQGNSAPDKSGLPSDRFSAERTGGSVSTLTIQRTQQEDSAVYLCASSLAPTGTPVRLHFGNGTRLTVT.

This chain connects TRBV5-4 to TRBJ2-7; D not certain. With 3 bases removed from V and 2 bases from J, the gap between germline ends came to 15 bases. Per germline, CDR1 SGHNT and CDR2 YYREEE (reference sequence). CDR3 size: 15 residues. The CDR3 sequence: CASSWATTRAYEQYF. The CDR3 DNA follows: TGTGCCAGCAGCTGGGCAACTACGAGAGCCTACGAGCAGTACTTC.

Here the CDR3 DNA reads TGTGCCAGCAGCTTAGGACGGACTAGCGGGATCAATGAGCAGTTCTTC. Its translation is CASSLGRTSGINEQFF. The rearrangement joins TRBV11-3 to TRBJ2-1; 12 positions match TRBD2. V lost 1 base, J lost 6 bases, and 4 bases stayed unmatched. Germline-derived CDR1 and CDR2 are SGHNT and YENEEA. There are 16 residues in the CDR3.

The chain has TRBV5-4 and TRBJ1-1; TRBD1 agrees at 8 bases. Germline V gene sequence: CDR1 SGHNT, CDR2 YYREEE (reference sequence). V lost 4 bases, J lost 2 bases, and 7 bases stayed unmatched. The CDR3 has 15 amino acids. The CDR3 bases are TGTGCCAGCAGCGCAGGGACAGGACTAAACACTGAAGCTTTCTTT. It is translated as CASSAGTGLNTEAFF.

The chain couples TRBV11-2 to TRBJ2-2; 9 bases are shared with TRBD1. Germline CDR1 is SGHAT and CDR2 is FQNNGV. CDR3 length equals 18 residues. The junction had 9 bases not matched to a gene; V was cut back by 1 base and J by 3 bases. CDR3 nucleotides: TGTGCCAGCAGCTTAGGACCGGGACAGGGATGGGACACCGGGGAGCTGTTTTTT. It specifies CASSLGPGQGWDTGELFF.

The chain couples TRBV28 to TRBJ1-1; no reliable D call. Germline V gene data show CDR1 as MDHEN and CDR2 as SYDVKM. The germline V and J ends were trimmed by 8 bases and 1 base, with 11 bases remaining between them. The CDR3 covers 13 residues. As DNA, the CDR3 is TGTGCCAGCGATGTCAGAGCGAACACTGAAGCTTTCTTT. Its translation: CASDVRANTEAFF.

The sample holds one count of this clone. This chain joins TRBV6-5 and TRBJ1-2; 7 bases align to TRBD1. The germline V gene encodes CDR1 MNHEY and CDR2 SVGAGI. Unmatched junction bases numbered 6, after V lost 4 bases and J lost 13 bases. The CDR3 is 11 amino acids. The CDR3: CASSSDRFSTF. CDR3 in DNA: TGTGCCAGCAGTTCGGACAGGTTTAGCACCTTC.

V gene TRBV6-1 combines with J gene TRBJ2-3, with D possibly TRBD2 on 6 matching bases. V was pared by 6 bases and J by 11 bases, with 18 bases between. CDR1 is MNHNS and CDR2 is SASEGT in the germline V gene. This CDR3 region has 13 residues. The CDR3 spells CASSGTPLGEQYF. The CDR3 nucleotides read TGTGCCAGCAGCGGGACTCCGCTTGGTGAGCAGTATTTT.

This chain uses TRBV27 with TRBJ1-1, with a weak D call TRBD1 (6 bases). V shed 4 bases and J shed 6 bases, with 18 bases lying between them. This CDR3 contains 15 residues. Per germline, CDR1 MNHEY and CDR2 SMNVEV (reference sequence). The CDR3 DNA reads as TGTGCCAGCAGTTCTCCAGGGGATACGGCTTCTGAAGCTTTCTTT. It is translated as CASSSPGDTASEAFF.

The chain is built from TRBV5-6 and TRBJ2-2, with D tentatively TRBD1 (6 bases). V shed 3 bases and J shed 0 bases, with 9 bases lying between them. CDR1 and CDR2 from the germline V gene are SGHDT and YYEEEE. The CDR3 extends over 15 amino acids. The CDR3, as DNA: TGTGCCAGCAGCTGGGGGCTTACGAACACCGGGGAGCTGTTTTTT. Amino acid sequence: CASSWGLTNTGELFF.

The V gene is TRBV12-5, the J gene TRBJ1-1; D gene unclear. V was clipped by 6 bases and J by 5 bases, with 10 bases between them. Germline V gene lookup returns CDR1 LGHNT and CDR2 FRNRAP. This CDR3 is built from 12 residues. The CDR3 spells CASGFGVTEAFF. The DNA of the CDR3 is TGTGCTAGTGGCTTCGGGGTAACTGAAGCTTTCTTT.